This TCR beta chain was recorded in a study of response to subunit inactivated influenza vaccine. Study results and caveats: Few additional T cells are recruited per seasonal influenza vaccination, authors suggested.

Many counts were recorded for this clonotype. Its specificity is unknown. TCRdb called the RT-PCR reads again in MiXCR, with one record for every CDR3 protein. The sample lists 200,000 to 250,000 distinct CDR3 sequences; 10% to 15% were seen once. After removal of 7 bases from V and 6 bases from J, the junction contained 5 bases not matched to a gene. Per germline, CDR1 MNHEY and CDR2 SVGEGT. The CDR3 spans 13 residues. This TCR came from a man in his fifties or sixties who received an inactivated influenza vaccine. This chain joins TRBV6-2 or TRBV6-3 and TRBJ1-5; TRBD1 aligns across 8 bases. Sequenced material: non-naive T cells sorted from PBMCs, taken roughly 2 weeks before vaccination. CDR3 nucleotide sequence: TGTGCCAGCACGACAGGGGAGGGTCAGCCCCAGCATTTT. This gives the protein CASTTGEGQPQHF.